This T cell receptor (beta chain) comes out of a study of blood T cell repertoires in COVID-19. In the study overall: The United States, Italy and Spain were the sources of the acute and convalescent COVID-19 samples. PBMCs, B-cell-depleted T cells, or T cells were the source of the cDNA or gDNA that made up the material.

Trimming left V 3 bases short and J 1 base short, with 9 bases between. CDR1 and CDR2 (germline): MGHRA, YSYEKL. This CDR3 region has 14 residues. Methods used by the authors: Reference gene primer amplification in the assay estimated nucleated cell counts. Generated by immunoSEQ multiplex PCR, the TCRdb table keeps only in-frame clones and is missing some. That table furnishes V, J and clone size, whereas the DNA furnished D and trimming. Among some 50,000 clones listed, roughly 84% were seen once. Sequencing used peripheral blood. V is TRBV4-1 and J is TRBJ2-5, with D hard to call. The clonotype originates from a man aged 50-60 years with acute or convalescent COVID-19. The CDR3 here is CASSQTQAQETQYF. In DNA, the CDR3 is TGCGCCAGCAGCCAGACCCAGGCCCAAGAGACCCAGTACTTC.